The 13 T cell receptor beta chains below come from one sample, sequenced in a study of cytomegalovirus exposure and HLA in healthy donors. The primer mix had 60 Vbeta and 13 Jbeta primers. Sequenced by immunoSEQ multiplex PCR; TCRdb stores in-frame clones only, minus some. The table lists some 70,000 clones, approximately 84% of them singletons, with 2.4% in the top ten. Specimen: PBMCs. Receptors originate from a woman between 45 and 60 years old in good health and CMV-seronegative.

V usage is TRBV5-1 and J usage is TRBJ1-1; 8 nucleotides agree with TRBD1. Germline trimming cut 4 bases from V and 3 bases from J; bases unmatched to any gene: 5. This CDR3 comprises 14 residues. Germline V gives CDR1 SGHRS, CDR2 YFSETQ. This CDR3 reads CASSITGQDTEAFF. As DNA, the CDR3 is TGCGCCAGCAGCATAACGGGACAGGACACTGAAGCTTTCTTT. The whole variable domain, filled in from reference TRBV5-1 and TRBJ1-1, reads KAGVTQTPRYLIKTRGQQVTLSCSPISGHRSVSWYQQTPGQGLQFLFEYFSETQRNKGNFPGRFSGRQFSNSRSEMNVSTLELGDSALYLCASSITGQDTEAFFGQGTRLTVV.

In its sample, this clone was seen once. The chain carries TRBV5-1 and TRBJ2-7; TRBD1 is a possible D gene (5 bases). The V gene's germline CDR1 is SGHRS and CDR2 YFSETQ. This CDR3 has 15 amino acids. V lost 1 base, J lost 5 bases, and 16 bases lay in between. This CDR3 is CASSLSDSRVDEQYF. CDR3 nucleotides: TGCGCCAGCAGCTTGTCCGACAGCCGGGTCGACGAGCAGTACTTC.

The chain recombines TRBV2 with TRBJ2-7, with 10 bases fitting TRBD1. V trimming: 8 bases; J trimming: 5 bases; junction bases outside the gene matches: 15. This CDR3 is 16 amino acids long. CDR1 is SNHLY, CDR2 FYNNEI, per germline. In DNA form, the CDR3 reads TGTGCCAGCGGGGGGCCACAGGACAGGGGGATAGACGAGCAGTACTTC. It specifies CASGGPQDRGIDEQYF.

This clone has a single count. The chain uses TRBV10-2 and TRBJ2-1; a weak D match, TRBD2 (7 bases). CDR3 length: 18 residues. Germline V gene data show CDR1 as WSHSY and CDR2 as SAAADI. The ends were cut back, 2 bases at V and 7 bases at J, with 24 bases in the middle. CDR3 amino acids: CASSERGEGEGLLNEQFF. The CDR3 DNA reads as TGCGCCAGCAGTGAGAGGGGAGAGGGGGAGGGCCTGTTAAATGAGCAGTTCTTC.

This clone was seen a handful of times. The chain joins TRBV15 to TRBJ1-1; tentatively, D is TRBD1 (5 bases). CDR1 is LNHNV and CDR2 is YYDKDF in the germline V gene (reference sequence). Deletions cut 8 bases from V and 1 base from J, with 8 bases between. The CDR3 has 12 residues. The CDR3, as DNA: TGTGCCACCGGAGACAGGAACACTGAAGCTTTCTTT. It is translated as CATGDRNTEAFF.

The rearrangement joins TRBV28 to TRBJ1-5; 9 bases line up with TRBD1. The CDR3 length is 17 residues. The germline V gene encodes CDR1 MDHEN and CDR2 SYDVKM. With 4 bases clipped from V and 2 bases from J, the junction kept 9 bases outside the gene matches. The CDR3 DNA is TGTGCCAGCAGTTCACTATGGACAGGGGAGGGCAATCAGCCCCAGCATTTT. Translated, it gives CASSSLWTGEGNQPQHF.

CDR3 coding DNA: TGTGCCAGCAGCCGGAAAAGCGCAGGGGGCGATTTACCCTACGAGCAGTACTTC. It is translated as CASSRKSAGGDLPYEQYF. The J gene is TRBJ2-7, the V gene TRBV14; TRBD1 matches at 8 bases. Germline CDR1 is SGHDN and CDR2 is FVKESK. V lost 4 bases, J lost 2 bases, and 16 bases stayed unmatched. The CDR3 extends over 18 amino acids.

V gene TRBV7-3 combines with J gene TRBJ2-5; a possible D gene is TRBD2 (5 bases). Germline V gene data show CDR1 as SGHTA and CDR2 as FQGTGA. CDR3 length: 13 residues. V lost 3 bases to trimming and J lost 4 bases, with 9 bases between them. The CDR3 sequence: CASSLGSGETQYF. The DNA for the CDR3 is TGTGCCAGCAGCTTGGGCAGCGGAGAGACCCAGTACTTC.

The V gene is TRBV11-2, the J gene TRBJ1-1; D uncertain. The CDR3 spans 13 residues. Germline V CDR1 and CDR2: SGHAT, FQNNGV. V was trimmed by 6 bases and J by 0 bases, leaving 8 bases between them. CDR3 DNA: TGTGCCAGCAGTACCCAGATGAACACTGAAGCTTTCTTT. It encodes CASSTQMNTEAFF.

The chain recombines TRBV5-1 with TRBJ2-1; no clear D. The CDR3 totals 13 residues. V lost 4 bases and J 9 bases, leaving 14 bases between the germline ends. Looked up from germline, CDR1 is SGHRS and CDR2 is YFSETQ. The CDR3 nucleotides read TGCGCCAGCAGCCGCCGAGTTGGTGGTGAGCAGTTCTTC. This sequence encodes CASSRRVGGEQFF.

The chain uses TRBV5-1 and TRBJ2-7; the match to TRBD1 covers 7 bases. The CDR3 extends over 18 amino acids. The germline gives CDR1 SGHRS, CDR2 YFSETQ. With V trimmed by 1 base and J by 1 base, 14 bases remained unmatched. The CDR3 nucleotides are TGCGCCAGCAGCTTGCCTCAGCCCAGGACAGGAACATCCTACGAGCAGTACGTC. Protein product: CASSLPQPRTGTSYEQYV.

CDR3: CASRRRTEAFF. CDR3 coding DNA: TGTGCCAGCAGGCGGCGGACTGAAGCTTTCTTT. J is TRBJ1-1 and V is TRBV28; D is ambiguous. V lost 6 bases to trimming and J lost 5 bases, with 7 bases between them. Germline V gives CDR1 MDHEN, CDR2 SYDVKM. CDR3 length equals 11 residues. The full variable domain, in which reference TRBV28 and TRBJ1-1 provide the parts outside the CDR3, is DVKVTQSSRYLVKRTGEKVFLECVQDMDHENMFWYRQDPGLGLRLIYFSYDVKMKEKGDIPEGYSVSREKKERFSLILESASTNQTSMYLCASRRRTEAFFGQGTRLTVV.

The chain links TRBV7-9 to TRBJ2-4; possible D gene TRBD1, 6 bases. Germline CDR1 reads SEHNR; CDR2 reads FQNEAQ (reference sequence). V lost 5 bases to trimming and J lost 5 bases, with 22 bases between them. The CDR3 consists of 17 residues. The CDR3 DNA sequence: TGTGCCAGCAGCGCACGCCTCTTGGACAGCCGACAAAACATTCAGTACTTC. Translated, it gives CASSARLLDSRQNIQYF.